A single sample gave rise to the 28 T cell receptor beta chains below, sequenced in a study of T cells in Graves' hyperthyroidism and ophthalmopathy (dated by TCRdb to the late 2010s). Library creation used multiplex PCR. Sequencing took place on an Illumina HiSeq 2000. Amplification of TCR beta CDR3 regions was carried out from RNA transcripts. A first-round RT-PCR of the TCR CDR3 used the HTBI primer set with the Qiagen OneStep RT-PCR kit. The raw public reads went through TCRdb reprocessing: fastp at Q25, MiXCR clone calling, in-frame beta chains kept. Under each unique CDR3 protein, matching rows form one entry showing the most common genes and DNA. In this sample the table shows approximately 300,000 distinct CDR3 sequences, roughly 15% of which occur a single time. The ten biggest clones cover roughly a third of the sample. Sequencing input: blood. These TCRs come from a man aged 30 to 39 with Graves' hyperthyroidism.

This clonotype was picked up many times. The chain uses TRBV20-1 and TRBJ2-7, with a possible D match to TRBD1 (5 bases). CDR3 length: 15 residues. V was cut by 3 bases and J by 2 bases, with 17 bases left in between. The germline gives CDR1 DFQATT, CDR2 SNEGSKA (reference sequence). The CDR3 loop is CSASASSGATYEQYF. Here the CDR3 DNA reads TGCAGTGCTAGCGCGAGTAGTGGGGCTACCTACGAGCAGTACTTC.

A remark on this clonotype: A single base separates this from a much larger clone, so it may be a read error. V is TRBV2 and J is TRBJ2-1; 10 bases align to TRBD2. The germline CDR1 and CDR2 sequences are SNHLY and FYNNEI. The CDR3 spans 15 residues. The CDR3 DNA follows: TGTGCCGGCAGGGGAGCGGGAGGGTTATACAATGAGCAGTTCTTC. Translating it yields CAGRGAGGLYNEQFF. The full variable domain, rest sourced from reference TRBV2 and TRBJ2-1, is EPEVTQTPSHQVTQMGQEVILRCVPISNHLYFYWYRQILGQKVEFLVSFYNNEISEKSEIFDDQFSVERPDGSNFTLKIRSTKLEDSAMYFCAGRGAGGLYNEQFFGPGTRLTVL.

Details on this clonotype: A much larger clone lies one base from this, so it may be a read error. V and J are TRBV20-1 and TRBJ1-1; no reliable D call. In germline, CDR1 is DFQATT, CDR2 SNEGSKA (reference sequence). This CDR3 has 12 amino acids. The CDR3 DNA sequence: TGCAGTGCTAGTGAGGGAGACACTGAAGGTTTCTTT. Its protein product is CSASEGDTEGFF.

This clonotype was found many times. The CDR3 DNA sequence: TGTGCCAGCAGTGTTGGCAGGAACACCGGGGAGCTGTTTTTT. It specifies CASSVGRNTGELFF. The genes are TRBV13 and TRBJ2-2; D is unclear. The CDR3 covers 14 residues. Germline V CDR1 and CDR2: PRHDT, FYEKMQ (reference sequence). V lost 6 bases, J lost 1 base, and 9 bases lay in between. The variable domain in full, completed from reference TRBV13 and TRBJ2-2, reads AAGVIQSPRHLIKEKRETATLKCYPIPRHDTVYWYQQGPGQDPQFLISFYEKMQSDKGSIPDRFSAQQFSDYHSELNMSSLELGDSALYFCASSVGRNTGELFFGEGSRLTVL.

The rearrangement links TRBV20-1 to TRBJ2-1, with 8 bases fitting TRBD1. Germline CDR1 is DFQATT and CDR2 is SNEGSKA (reference sequence). CDR3 size: 14 residues. The V and J ends lost 5 bases and 4 bases, in that order; junction bases with no gene match: 7. The CDR3 DNA reads TGCAGTGCTCCGGACAGGGTCGGTTACAATGAGCAGTTCTTC. Amino acid sequence: CSAPDRVGYNEQFF.

This clonotype was observed a handful of times. The chain links TRBV16 to TRBJ1-2; no reliable D call. The germline V gene has CDR1 KGHSY and CDR2 FQNENV. The V gene lost 4 bases and the J gene lost 8 bases, with 26 bases spanning the gap. The CDR3 runs 17 residues. Written as DNA, the CDR3 is TGTGCCAGCAGCCCCATCGGGCTACAAGGGATAGGAGGGGGCTACACCTTC. Amino acid sequence: CASSPIGLQGIGGGYTF.

Only one count was recorded for this clonotype. Germline is not matched at one junction end, which may reflect a read error. V and J are TRBV5-1 and TRBJ1-2, with 9 bases lining up with TRBD1. The CDR3 totals 16 residues. Per the germline V gene, CDR1 is SGHRS and CDR2 is YFSETQ. The CDR3 is CVSSSSQGAEGYGYTF. The CDR3 DNA follows: TGCGTCAGCAGCTCCTCACAGGGGGCTGAGGGGTATGGCTACACCTTC.

This clonotype was seen at least ten times. The CDR3 DNA reads as TGTGCCAGCAGGATCCTAGCGGGAGGGCCCGCAGATACGCAGTATTTT. Translation: CASRILAGGPADTQYF. The gene calls are TRBV2 and TRBJ2-3; 12 bases map to TRBD2. Germline CDR1 is SNHLY and CDR2 is FYNNEI. V trimming: 6 bases; J trimming: 4 bases; junction bases outside the gene matches: 8. The CDR3 spans 16 residues.

This clonotype has just a few counts. The chain joins TRBV6-4 to TRBJ1-4; D is undetermined. The CDR3 covers 15 residues. The V end lost 4 bases, the J end lost 0 bases, and 9 bases lay between the germline ends. The germline V gene encodes CDR1 MRHNA and CDR2 SNTAGT. This CDR3 is CASSAIGSTNEKLFF. The CDR3 nucleotides read TGTGCCAGCAGTGCGATCGGATCAACTAATGAAAAACTGTTTTTT.

The table lists this clonotype with many counts. The chain carries TRBV27 and TRBJ2-3; D unresolved. CDR3 length: 16 amino acids. Germline values: CDR1 MNHEY, CDR2 SMNVEV (reference sequence). The ends were cut back, 1 base at V and 3 bases at J, with 14 bases in the middle. The chain's CDR3 is CASSLWGMVPTDTQYF. The CDR3 nucleotides are TGTGCCAGCAGTTTATGGGGAATGGTCCCAACAGATACGCAGTATTTT.

As regards this clonotype: A much larger clone sits a single nucleotide away, making a read error possible. The rearrangement joins TRBV30 to TRBJ2-2; 7 bases map to TRBD2. Germline V lookup: CDR1 GTSNPN, CDR2 SVGIG (reference sequence). CDR3 size: 14 residues. The CDR3 protein is CAWSWLAGAGEPFF. DNA of the CDR3: TGTGCCTGGAGTTGGCTGGCGGGAGCCGGGGAGCCGTTTTTT.

The CDR3 nucleotides are TGTGCCACCAGTCGAGCGGGAGAGAGATACGAGCAGTACTTC. The encoded protein is CATSRAGERYEQYF. The V gene is TRBV24-1, the J gene TRBJ2-7, with 8 bases lining up with TRBD2. V lost 6 bases and J lost 4; bases outside the gene matches: 7. This CDR3 contains 14 residues. CDR1 and CDR2 (germline): KGHDR, SFDVKD.

Notes on this clonotype: A much larger clone is a single base away; this may be a read error. The rearrangement links TRBV7-2 to TRBJ2-7; D gene uncertain. The CDR3 totals 14 residues. Germline CDR1 and CDR2: SGHTA and FQGNSA. CDR3 protein: CASSLVINSYGQYF. CDR3 DNA: TGTGCCAGCAGCTTAGTGATTAATTCCTACGGGCAGTACTTC.

The rearrangement uses TRBV2 and TRBJ2-5; a possible D gene is TRBD1 (6 bases). Looked up from germline, CDR1 is SNHLY and CDR2 is FYNNEI. V gave up 7 bases and J gave up 5 bases, with 8 bases separating them. This CDR3 is 11 amino acids long. The CDR3 region is CASKQGETQYF. CDR3 nucleotides: TGTGCCAGCAAGCAGGGGGAGACCCAGTACTTC.

This clonotype was counted ten times or more. The rearrangement uses TRBV28 and TRBJ2-1; D call uncertain. This CDR3 has 15 amino acids. The germline V gene has CDR1 MDHEN and CDR2 SYDVKM. Trimming stripped 3 bases from V and 4 bases from J, with 13 bases between. The CDR3 here is CASSLAQKTYNEQFF. The CDR3 region has the DNA TGTGCCAGCAGTTTGGCCCAGAAAACTTACAATGAGCAGTTCTTC.

This clonotype was observed many times. This sequence joins TRBV7-9 and TRBJ1-1; possible D gene TRBD1, 6 bases. The germline gives CDR1 SEHNR, CDR2 FQNEAQ (reference sequence). The CDR3 length is 14 residues. V lost 4 bases and J lost 0, with 9 bases in between. CDR3: CASSSGQMNTEAFF. In DNA, the CDR3 is TGTGCCAGCAGCTCCGGACAGATGAACACTGAAGCTTTCTTT.

This clonotype has only a few counts. A single base separates this from a much larger clone, so it may be a read error. The chain joins TRBV11-2 to TRBJ1-1; D uncertain. CDR1 is SGHAT and CDR2 is FQNNGV in the germline V gene. The length of the CDR3 is 14 residues. The CDR3 here is CASSLVTLNTGAFF. CDR3 nucleotides: TGTGCCAGCAGCTTAGTCACTTTGAACACTGGAGCTTTCTTT.

This chain links TRBV5-1 with TRBJ2-5; 7 nucleotides align to TRBD1. The CDR3 is 14 amino acids. Germline V gene lookup returns CDR1 SGHRS and CDR2 YFSETQ. Losses at the gene ends were 4 bases for V and 5 bases for J; bases not matched to a gene: 8. CDR3 region: CASSQGQLGETQYF. The DNA for the CDR3 is TGCGCCAGCAGCCAGGGACAGTTGGGGGAGACCCAGTACTTC.

The genes are TRBV6-2 or TRBV6-3 and TRBJ2-1; D gene ambiguous. The V gene's germline CDR1 is MNHEY and CDR2 SVGEGT. Trimming shortened V by 1 base and J by 3 bases, and 7 bases separated the two germline ends. The CDR3 consists of 14 residues. The CDR3 protein is CASSYLGFYNEQFF. The CDR3 DNA reads TGTGCCAGCAGTTACTTGGGGTTCTACAATGAGCAGTTCTTC.

This clonotype occurred many times. The chain couples TRBV5-1 to TRBJ2-7; 8 positions match TRBD1. Germline assignment: CDR1 SGHRS and CDR2 YFSETQ. The CDR3 totals 16 residues. V dropped 4 bases and J dropped 5; count of bases not matched to a gene: 14. The CDR3 is CASSRGQGSPADEQYF. CDR3 coding DNA: TGCGCCAGCAGCCGAGGACAGGGATCCCCGGCTGACGAGCAGTACTTC.

This clonotype was counted ten times or more. The J gene is TRBJ2-1, the V gene TRBV27, with 9 bases that match TRBD2. CDR1 and CDR2 (germline): MNHEY, SMNVEV (reference sequence). V was pared by 7 bases and J by 5 bases, with 6 bases of the junction left unmatched. The CDR3 has 14 residues. The DNA of the CDR3 is TGTGCCAGCACCACTAGCGGGTGGAACAATGAGCAGTTCTTC. Residues: CASTTSGWNNEQFF.

Many counts were recorded for this clonotype. This chain links TRBV5-4 with TRBJ2-1, with a weak D call TRBD2 (5 bases). CDR3 length: 15 residues. The germline V gene has CDR1 SGHNT and CDR2 YYREEE (reference sequence). V was clipped by 2 bases and J by 5 bases, with 14 bases between them. CDR3 sequence: CASSFSASAHNEQFF. CDR3 coding DNA: TGTGCCAGCAGCTTTAGCGCCTCGGCACACAATGAGCAGTTCTTC.

This chain links TRBV15 with TRBJ1-4; D not resolved. The CDR3 has 16 amino acids. The V gene lost 1 base and the J gene lost 0 bases, with 9 bases spanning the gap. Germline assignment: CDR1 LNHNV and CDR2 YYDKDF (reference sequence). The CDR3, as DNA: TGTGCCACCAGCAGAGCGTTGGAGGCAACTAATGAAAAACTGTTTTTT. Amino acids: CATSRALEATNEKLFF.

This clonotype was counted ten times or more. The V call is TRBV7-9, the J call TRBJ1-6; the D is unclear. The CDR3 length is 14 residues. V lost 3 bases to trimming and J lost 7 bases, with 10 bases between them. Looked up from germline, CDR1 is SEHNR and CDR2 is FQNEAQ (reference sequence). The CDR3 DNA is TGTGCCAGCAGCTTCGACGTGGGAAATTCACCCCTCCACTTT. It is translated as CASSFDVGNSPLHF.

The chain joins TRBV9 to TRBJ2-2; D possibly uses TRBD1 or TRBD2 (8 bases each). The CDR3 totals 23 residues. Germline lookup yields CDR1 SGDLS and CDR2 YYNGEE. Between the trimmed V and J ends, which lost 0 bases and 5 bases, there was a span of 35 bases. CDR3 region: CASSVAPGGQGAFSPRWTGELFF. Here the CDR3 DNA reads TGTGCCAGCAGCGTAGCCCCGGGGGGGCAGGGGGCTTTTTCCCCAAGGTGGACCGGGGAGCTGTTTTTT.

The V call is TRBV19, the J call TRBJ1-4; D is unresolved. Germline loops: CDR1 LNHDA, CDR2 SQIVND (reference sequence). CDR3 size: 13 residues. The ends were cut back, 6 bases at V and 2 bases at J, with 7 bases in the middle. The CDR3 DNA is TGTGCCAGTAGCCGACGGACTAATGAAAAACTGTTTTTT. Its protein is CASSRRTNEKLFF.

The chain recombines TRBV7-8 with TRBJ1-4; D is unclear. The germline V gene encodes CDR1 SGHVS and CDR2 FQNEAQ. The CDR3 spans 14 residues. V lost 5 bases, J lost 3 bases, and 10 bases lay in between. As DNA, the CDR3 is TGTGCCAGCAGCCTAGTTAGTGCTAATGAAAAACTGTTTTTT. Amino acid sequence: CASSLVSANEKLFF.

About this clonotype itself: Just one base apart from a much larger clone, this may be a read error. V usage is TRBV5-4 and J usage is TRBJ1-1; 7 bases map to TRBD1. This CDR3 is 15 amino acids long. CDR1 is SGHNT and CDR2 is YYREEE in the germline V gene (reference sequence). The chain's CDR3 is CTSSLGDRSNTEAFF. CDR3 sequence (DNA): TGTACCAGCAGCTTGGGGGACAGAAGTAACACTGAAGCTTTCTTT.